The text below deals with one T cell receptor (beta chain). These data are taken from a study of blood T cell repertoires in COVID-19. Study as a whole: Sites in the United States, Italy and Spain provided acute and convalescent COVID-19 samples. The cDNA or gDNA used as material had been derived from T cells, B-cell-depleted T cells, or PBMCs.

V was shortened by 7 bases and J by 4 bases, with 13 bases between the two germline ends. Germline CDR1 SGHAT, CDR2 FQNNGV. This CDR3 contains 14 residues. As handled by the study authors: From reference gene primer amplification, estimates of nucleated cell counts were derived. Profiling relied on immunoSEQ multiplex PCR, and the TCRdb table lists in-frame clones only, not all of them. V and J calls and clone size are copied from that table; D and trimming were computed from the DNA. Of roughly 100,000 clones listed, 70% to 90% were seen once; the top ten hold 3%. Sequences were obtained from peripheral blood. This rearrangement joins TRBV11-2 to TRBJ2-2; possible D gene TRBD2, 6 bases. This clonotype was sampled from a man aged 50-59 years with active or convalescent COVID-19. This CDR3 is CASTGLLTTGELFF. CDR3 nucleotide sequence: TGTGCCAGCACCGGACTACTAACCACCGGGGAGCTGTTTTTT.